Listed below are T cell receptor beta chains from one sample, sequenced in a study of spatial heterogeneity in lung cancer. One entry per CDR3 protein, called by TCRdb with MiXCR from the 5' RACE reads. The table shows some 100,000 distinct CDR3 sequences, with around 4.8% occurring only once. The sample in question was lung tumor tissue, obtained at surgery. The receptors shown here come from a male donor with early-stage non-small cell lung cancer. The CDR3 runs from the conserved cysteine through the conserved F or W. A D gene is named only where the DNA matches it firmly. Clone size appears in some rows only: once, few, many, or a class for an expanded clone.

>TRBJ2-3|TRBV7-9|.|many
CASNRGMDTQYF
TGTGCCAGCAATCGGGGCATGGATACGCAGTATTTT
>TRBJ1-3|TRBV9|TRBD1|.
CASSGQQGADGNTIYF
TGTGCCAGCAGCGGACAACAGGGGGCCGATGGAAACACCATATATTTT
>TRBJ1-2|TRBV3-1|TRBD1|few
CASSQNDRDGYTF
TGTGCCAGCAGCCAAAACGACAGGGACGGCTACACCTTC
>TRBJ2-1|TRBV27|TRBD2|many
CASSLYPSGHNEQFF
TGTGCCAGCAGTTTATACCCTAGCGGTCACAATGAGCAGTTCTTC
>TRBJ1-2|TRBV4-1|.|many
CASSRGDLNYGYTF
TGCGCCAGCAGCCGGGGGGATCTTAACTATGGCTACACCTTC
>TRBJ2-1|TRBV28|.|many
CASSSPGPLAEQFF
TGTGCCAGCAGTTCCCCGGGGCCCCTAGCTGAGCAGTTCTTC
>TRBJ2-7|TRBV20-1|TRBD2|few
CSAISGTSGNEQYF
TGCAGTGCTATATCCGGGACTAGCGGAAACGAGCAGTACTTC
>TRBJ2-5|TRBV28|.|many
CASIMAAGSETQYF
TGTGCCAGCATCATGGCGGCCGGCTCAGAGACCCAGTACTTC
>TRBJ2-2|TRBV4-1|.|many
CASSQKRGGTGELFF
TGCGCCAGCAGCCAAAAAAGGGGTGGCACCGGGGAGCTGTTTTTT
>TRBJ2-7|TRBV9|TRBD1|few
CASSVQGVPYEQYF
TGTGCCAGCAGCGTCCAGGGGGTCCCTTACGAGCAGTACTTC
>TRBJ1-5|TRBV28|.|many
CASSHGTNQPQHF
TGTGCCAGCAGTCACGGGACCAATCAGCCCCAGCATTTT
>TRBJ2-7|TRBV12-3/TRBV12-4|TRBD1|.
CASSPGQGHEQYF
TGTGCCAGCAGCCCGGGACAGGGCCACGAGCAGTACTTC
>TRBJ2-4|TRBV7-9|TRBD1|many
CASSSTGGKGIQYF
TGTGCCAGCAGCTCAACAGGGGGTAAAGGCATTCAGTACTTC
>TRBJ1-5|TRBV28|TRBD1|many
CASRWTGVRQPQHF
TGTGCCAGCAGGTGGACAGGGGTGAGACAGCCCCAGCATTTT
>TRBJ1-3|TRBV6-5|.|many
CASKLDGWANTIYF
TGTGCCAGCAAATTGGACGGGTGGGCAAACACCATATATTTT
>TRBJ2-3|TRBV15|.|many
CATSRQVADTQYF
TGTGCCACCAGCAGACAAGTAGCAGATACGCAGTATTTT
>TRBJ2-3|TRBV7-9|TRBD2|many
CASSLPMEASGNRDTQYF
TGTGCCAGCAGCCTTCCTATGGAGGCTAGCGGTAACCGGGATACGCAGTATTTT
>TRBJ1-2|TRBV6-2/TRBV6-3|TRBD1|many
CASRPTGGDGYTF
TGTGCCAGCAGGCCGACAGGGGGCGATGGCTACACCTTC
>TRBJ2-5|TRBV28|.|few
CASSGLQETQYF
TGTGCCAGCAGCGGGTTGCAAGAGACCCAGTACTTC
>TRBJ2-1|TRBV29-1|.|many
CSVGGQRLNYEQFF
TGCAGCGTCGGGGGACAGCGCCTTAATTATGAGCAGTTCTTC
>TRBJ2-5|TRBV5-1|.|many
CASSLSQGTGETQYF
TGCGCCAGCAGCTTGAGTCAGGGGACGGGAGAGACCCAGTACTTC
>TRBJ2-5|TRBV7-9|.|many
CASSHQGRGIQETQYF
TGTGCCAGCAGCCACCAGGGTCGGGGGATCCAAGAGACCCAGTACTTC
>TRBJ2-5|TRBV12-3/TRBV12-4|.|.
CASTFWGEETQYF
TGTGCCAGCACCTTTTGGGGAGAAGAGACCCAGTACTTC
>TRBJ1-2|TRBV6-2/TRBV6-3|.|many
CASRPTGPIYGYTF
TGTGCCAGCAGGCCCACCGGGCCGATCTATGGCTACACCTTC
>TRBJ1-5|TRBV27|TRBD1|many
CASSRGPVMNQPQHF
TGTGCCAGCAGTAGGGGGCCAGTGATGAATCAGCCCCAGCATTTT
>TRBJ1-6|TRBV20-1|.|many
CSVRDPTGGDSPLHF
TGCAGTGTAAGAGACCCCACGGGCGGGGATTCACCCCTCCACTTT
>TRBJ2-5|TRBV28|TRBD2|few
CASTNPGGPEETQYF
TGTGCCAGCACCAACCCGGGAGGGCCGGAAGAGACCCAGTACTTC
>TRBJ2-1|TRBV20-1|TRBD2|few
CSASSLAATYNEQFF
TGCAGTGCTAGTAGCCTAGCGGCTACCTACAATGAGCAGTTCTTC
>TRBJ2-3|TRBV9|.|many
CASSVSPRGLGGTDTQYF
TGTGCCAGCAGCGTATCCCCCAGAGGGCTGGGTGGCACAGATACGCAGTATTTT
>TRBJ1-1|TRBV10-1|.|many
CASSEGGKNTEAFF
TGCGCCAGCTCCGAAGGAGGGAAGAACACTGAAGCTTTCTTT
>TRBJ1-2|TRBV7-2|.|many
CASSFYYGYTF
TGTGCCAGCAGCTTCTACTATGGCTACACCTTC
>TRBJ2-1|TRBV13|TRBD2|few
CASFRRTRAYNEQFF
TGTGCCAGCTTCCGGAGGACTAGGGCTTACAATGAGCAGTTCTTC
>TRBJ1-5|TRBV4-1|TRBD1|.
CASSQETGGWGQPQHF
TGCGCCAGCAGCCAAGAAACAGGGGGCTGGGGTCAGCCCCAGCATTTT
>TRBJ2-1|TRBV11-2|TRBD2|many
CASSWAAGAGNEQFF
TGTGCCAGCAGCTGGGCAGCGGGAGCTGGCAATGAGCAGTTCTTC
>TRBJ2-3|TRBV5-1|TRBD2|many
CASSPLVAGGKGLTDTQYF
TGCGCCAGCAGCCCCCTCGTAGCGGGAGGGAAGGGCCTTACAGATACGCAGTATTTT
>TRBJ2-7|TRBV28|.|.
CASSFFYGSYEQYF
TGTGCCAGCAGTTTCTTTTACGGCTCCTACGAGCAGTACTTC
>TRBJ2-1|TRBV6-7|.|few
CASRIGGRDDNEQFF
TGTGCCAGCAGGATTGGGGGCCGGGACGACAATGAGCAGTTCTTC
>TRBJ2-7|TRBV18|TRBD1|many
CASSPRDRDYEQYF
TGTGCCAGCTCACCAAGGGACAGGGACTACGAGCAGTACTTC
>TRBJ2-2|TRBV6-5|.|many
CASSYSSFERAGELFF
TGTGCCAGCAGTTACTCGAGCTTTGAACGAGCCGGGGAGCTGTTTTTT
>TRBJ2-7|TRBV10-3|TRBD1|many
CAIRPGQGYGYEQYF
TGTGCCATCAGACCGGGACAGGGTTATGGGTACGAGCAGTACTTC
>TRBJ2-7|TRBV7-9|.|many
CASSSSWPEPYEQYF
TGTGCCAGCAGCTCGTCCTGGCCGGAGCCCTACGAGCAGTACTTC
>TRBJ2-3|TRBV2|.|many
CASRPLAQGDTQYF
TGTGCCAGCCGTCCCCTAGCTCAGGGGGATACGCAGTATTTT
>TRBJ2-1|TRBV6-5|TRBD1|many
CASSNRGKFSHEQFF
TGTGCCAGCAGTAACAGGGGGAAGTTCAGCCATGAGCAGTTCTTC
>TRBJ1-3|TRBV10-1|.|few
CASSNSGNTIYF
TGCGCCAGCAGTAACTCTGGAAACACCATATATTTT
>TRBJ1-2|TRBV29-1|.|few
CSAADPGIYGYTF
TGCAGCGCCGCGGACCCCGGCATCTATGGCTACACCTTC
>TRBJ2-2|TRBV3-1|.|many
CASQSPGRYTGELFF
TGTGCCAGCCAATCCCCAGGGAGATACACCGGGGAGCTGTTTTTT
>TRBJ2-7|TRBV5-5|.|many
CASSSEDSYEQYF
TGTGCCAGCAGCTCGGAGGACAGCTACGAGCAGTACTTC
>TRBJ2-5|TRBV14|.|many
CASSQAVLLGTQYF
TGTGCCAGCAGCCAAGCGGTTTTGCTCGGGACCCAGTACTTC
>TRBJ1-5|TRBV3-1|TRBD1|many
CASSQDRDQPQHF
TGTGCCAGCAGCCAGGACAGGGATCAGCCCCAGCATTTT
>TRBJ1-5|TRBV27|TRBD1|many
CASSFGRGGDQPQHF
TGTGCCAGCAGTTTTGGCAGGGGGGGAGATCAGCCCCAGCATTTT
>TRBJ1-5|TRBV6-2/TRBV6-3|.|many
CASSLEKRTGQPQHF
TGTGCCAGCAGTTTGGAGAAAAGAACCGGACAGCCCCAGCATTTT
>TRBJ2-1|TRBV12-3/TRBV12-4|.|many
CASSFWVTEQFF
TGTGCCAGCAGTTTTTGGGTGACTGAGCAGTTCTTC